The T cell receptor (beta chain) under discussion was sequenced for a study of human T cells and chemical hapten exposure (dated by TCRdb to the early 2020s). For the study in its entirety: Libraries were pooled for sequencing, and variation in per-sample TCR yields was attributed mainly to small differences in library volumes within the pool. Peripheral blood TCR repertoire changes were tracked in vivo in alopecia patients during primary and secondary sensitization to the hapten diphenylcyclopropenone (DPC). Each blood RNA sample was used to sequence both TCR alpha and TCR beta chains.

Broader findings and caveats from the paper: The number of TCRs above 1 in 1000 frequency did not change with DPC sensitization; there was no evidence of global repertoire structure alterations. After repeated subsampling, changes were observed in the strength of the expansion versus patch-test correlation and in the threshold at which the correlation became significant.

To prepare the library, 5' RACE was applied. The sequencer listed for this sample is Illumina MiSeq. Library preparation attached unique molecular identifiers to individual cDNA molecules for quantitative, reproducible TCR counting. Per the authors' processing: Samples had a median of roughly 87,000 TCRs, with a range from 23,224 to 690,600. V, J and CDR3 annotation of the TCR reads was carried out using the Decombinator software suite. Every sample was subsampled to the same number of TCRs (28,000) for the PS versus PT1 abundance plots. Expanded TCRs were defined as absent before sensitization and observed at least eight times at the 2-week time point. TCRdb ran its own pipeline on the public reads, namely fastp trimming at Q25 and MiXCR clone calling, and kept in-frame beta chains. Here each entry gathers all rows of one CDR3 protein and keeps the most common genes and DNA. TCRdb assigned the V and J calls; the authors' analysis was not used. In all, the sample holds about 81,000 distinct CDR3 sequences, and approximately 8% of those were seen once. Together, the top ten hold 2% to 2.5% of the sample.

The germline V gene sets CDR1 to LGHNA and CDR2 to YNFKEQ. Ends trimmed: V by 4 bases, J by 5 bases; bases unmatched to a gene: 7. Its CDR3 holds 14 amino acids, cysteine through phenylalanine. Only the CDR3 DNA is retained, 42 bases long and in frame from the first base. This clonotype appeared a few times. Its antigen remains unidentified. No base quality values were provided; no much bigger clone lies one nucleotide off. Unfractionated whole blood was collected in Tempus Blood RNA tubes, and total RNA was extracted from that blood. Four or five healthy volunteers acted as controls for TCR sequencing and had blood drawn at day 0, 2 weeks and 6 weeks.

The sequence derives from a male donor in good health. The chain is encoded by TRBV4-2 joined to TRBJ2-7, with 8 central nucleotides matching TRBD1. The CDR3 amino acid sequence is: CASSLGQGSHEQYF. The DNA is TGTGCCAGCAGCCTCGGACAGGGAAGCCACGAGCAGTACTTC.